This T cell receptor beta chain was identified during a study of T cell repertoires in cytomegalovirus infection. Across the whole study: Through public TCR beta signatures, both CMV infection and matching HLA type were indicated. Regarding the study as a whole: In two of eight donors, the top clonotype was HLA-C-restricted CMV-specific.

Germline V lookup: CDR1 SGHTA, CDR2 FQGNSA. V was cut by 3 bases and J by 4 bases, with 11 bases left in between. The CDR3 is 14 residues long. TCRdb re-called the reads through MiXCR, storing one row per CDR3 protein. The sample lists 400,000 or so distinct CDR3 sequences; 15% to 20% were seen once. This clonotype was counted at least ten times. Its antigen remains unidentified. Material for sequencing was PBMCs. This receptor was obtained from a human donor in good health (CMV status not recorded). Some clones in this sample may be carry-over from other donors' samples. The rearrangement links TRBV7-2 to TRBJ2-3; D gene uncertain. CDR3 amino acids: CASSFYSEADTQYF. In DNA, the CDR3 is TGTGCCAGCAGCTTCTACTCTGAGGCAGATACGCAGTATTTT.